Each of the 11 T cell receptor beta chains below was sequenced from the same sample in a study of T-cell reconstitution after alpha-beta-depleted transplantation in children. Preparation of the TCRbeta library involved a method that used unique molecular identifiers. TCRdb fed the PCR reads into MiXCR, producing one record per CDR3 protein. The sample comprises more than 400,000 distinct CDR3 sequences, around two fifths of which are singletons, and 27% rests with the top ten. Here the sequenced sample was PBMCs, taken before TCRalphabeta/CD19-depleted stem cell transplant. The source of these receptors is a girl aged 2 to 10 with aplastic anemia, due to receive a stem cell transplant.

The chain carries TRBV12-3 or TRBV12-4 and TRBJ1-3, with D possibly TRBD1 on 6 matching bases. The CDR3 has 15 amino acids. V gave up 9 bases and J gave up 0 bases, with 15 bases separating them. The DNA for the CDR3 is TGTGCCAGTAAAGACGACAGGAACTCTGGAAACACCATATATTTT. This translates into CASKDDRNSGNTIYF.

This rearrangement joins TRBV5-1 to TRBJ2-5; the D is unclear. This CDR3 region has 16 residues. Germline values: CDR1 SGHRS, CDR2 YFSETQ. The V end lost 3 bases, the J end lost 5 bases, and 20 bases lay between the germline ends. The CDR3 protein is CASSWGRATSAETQYF. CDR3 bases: TGCGCCAGCAGCTGGGGTCGGGCGACGAGTGCGGAGACCCAGTACTTC.

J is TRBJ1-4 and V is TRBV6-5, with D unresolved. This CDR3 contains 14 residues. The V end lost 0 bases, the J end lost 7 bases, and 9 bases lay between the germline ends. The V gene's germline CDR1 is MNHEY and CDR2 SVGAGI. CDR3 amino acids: CASSYSISGEKLFF. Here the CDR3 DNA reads TGTGCCAGCAGTTACTCGATATCGGGTGAAAAACTGTTTTTT.

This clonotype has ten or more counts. The CDR3 spells CASSFNSGRVGNEQFF. CDR3 nucleotides: TGTGCCAGCAGCTTTAACAGCGGGAGAGTTGGTAATGAGCAGTTCTTC. The V and J genes are TRBV7-2 and TRBJ2-1, with 8 bases that match TRBD2. V lost 3 bases, J lost 7 bases, and 11 bases stayed unmatched. Per germline, CDR1 SGHTA and CDR2 FQGNSA. The CDR3 contains 16 residues.

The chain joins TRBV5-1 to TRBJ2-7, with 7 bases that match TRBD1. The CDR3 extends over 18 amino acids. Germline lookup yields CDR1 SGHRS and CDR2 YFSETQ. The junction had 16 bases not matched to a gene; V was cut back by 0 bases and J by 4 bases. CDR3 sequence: CASSLDSDRTRSLYEQYF. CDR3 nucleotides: TGCGCCAGCAGCTTGGATTCGGACAGGACCCGCTCCTTGTACGAGCAGTACTTC.

CDR3 nucleotides: TGTGCCAGCAGCTTAGGTAGCGGGAGGTTAAGCACAGATACGCAGTATTTT. Translated, it gives CASSLGSGRLSTDTQYF. The chain combines TRBV7-2 with TRBJ2-3; 10 bases agree with TRBD2. The CDR3 covers 17 residues. From germline, CDR1 is SGHTA and CDR2 FQGNSA. V was pared by 1 base and J by 0 bases, with 4 bases of the junction left unmatched.

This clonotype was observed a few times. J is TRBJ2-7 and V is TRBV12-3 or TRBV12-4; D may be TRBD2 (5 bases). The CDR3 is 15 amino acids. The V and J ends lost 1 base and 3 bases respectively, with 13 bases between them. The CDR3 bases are TGTGCCAGCAGTTTAGGCAGAGAGGGCCTCTACGAGCAGTACTTC. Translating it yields CASSLGREGLYEQYF.

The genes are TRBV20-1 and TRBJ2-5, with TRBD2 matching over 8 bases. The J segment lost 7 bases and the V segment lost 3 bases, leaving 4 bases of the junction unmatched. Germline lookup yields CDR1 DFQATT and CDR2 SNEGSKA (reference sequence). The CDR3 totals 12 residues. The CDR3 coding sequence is TGCAGTGCTAGTAGCGGGGAGGCGACCCAGTACTTC. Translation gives CSASSGEATQYF.

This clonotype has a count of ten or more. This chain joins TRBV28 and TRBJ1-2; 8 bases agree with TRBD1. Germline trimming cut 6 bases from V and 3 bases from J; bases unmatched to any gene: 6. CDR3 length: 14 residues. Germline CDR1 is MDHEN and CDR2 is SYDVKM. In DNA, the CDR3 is TGTGCCAGCAGCTTAGGACAGGGACACTATGGCTACACCTTC. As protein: CASSLGQGHYGYTF.

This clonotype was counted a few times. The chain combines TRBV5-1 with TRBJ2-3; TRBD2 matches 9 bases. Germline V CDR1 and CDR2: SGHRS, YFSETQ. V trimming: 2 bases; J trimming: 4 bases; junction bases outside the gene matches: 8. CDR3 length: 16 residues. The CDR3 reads CASSFTGTSPPDTQYF. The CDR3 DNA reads TGCGCCAGCAGCTTCACCGGGACTAGCCCCCCAGATACGCAGTATTTT.

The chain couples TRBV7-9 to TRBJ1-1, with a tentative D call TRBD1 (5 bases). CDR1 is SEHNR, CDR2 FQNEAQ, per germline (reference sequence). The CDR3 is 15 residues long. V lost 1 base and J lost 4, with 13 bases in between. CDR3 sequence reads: CASSLDPTAPTEAFF. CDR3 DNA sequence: TGTGCCAGCAGCTTAGATCCGACAGCCCCCACTGAAGCTTTCTTT.